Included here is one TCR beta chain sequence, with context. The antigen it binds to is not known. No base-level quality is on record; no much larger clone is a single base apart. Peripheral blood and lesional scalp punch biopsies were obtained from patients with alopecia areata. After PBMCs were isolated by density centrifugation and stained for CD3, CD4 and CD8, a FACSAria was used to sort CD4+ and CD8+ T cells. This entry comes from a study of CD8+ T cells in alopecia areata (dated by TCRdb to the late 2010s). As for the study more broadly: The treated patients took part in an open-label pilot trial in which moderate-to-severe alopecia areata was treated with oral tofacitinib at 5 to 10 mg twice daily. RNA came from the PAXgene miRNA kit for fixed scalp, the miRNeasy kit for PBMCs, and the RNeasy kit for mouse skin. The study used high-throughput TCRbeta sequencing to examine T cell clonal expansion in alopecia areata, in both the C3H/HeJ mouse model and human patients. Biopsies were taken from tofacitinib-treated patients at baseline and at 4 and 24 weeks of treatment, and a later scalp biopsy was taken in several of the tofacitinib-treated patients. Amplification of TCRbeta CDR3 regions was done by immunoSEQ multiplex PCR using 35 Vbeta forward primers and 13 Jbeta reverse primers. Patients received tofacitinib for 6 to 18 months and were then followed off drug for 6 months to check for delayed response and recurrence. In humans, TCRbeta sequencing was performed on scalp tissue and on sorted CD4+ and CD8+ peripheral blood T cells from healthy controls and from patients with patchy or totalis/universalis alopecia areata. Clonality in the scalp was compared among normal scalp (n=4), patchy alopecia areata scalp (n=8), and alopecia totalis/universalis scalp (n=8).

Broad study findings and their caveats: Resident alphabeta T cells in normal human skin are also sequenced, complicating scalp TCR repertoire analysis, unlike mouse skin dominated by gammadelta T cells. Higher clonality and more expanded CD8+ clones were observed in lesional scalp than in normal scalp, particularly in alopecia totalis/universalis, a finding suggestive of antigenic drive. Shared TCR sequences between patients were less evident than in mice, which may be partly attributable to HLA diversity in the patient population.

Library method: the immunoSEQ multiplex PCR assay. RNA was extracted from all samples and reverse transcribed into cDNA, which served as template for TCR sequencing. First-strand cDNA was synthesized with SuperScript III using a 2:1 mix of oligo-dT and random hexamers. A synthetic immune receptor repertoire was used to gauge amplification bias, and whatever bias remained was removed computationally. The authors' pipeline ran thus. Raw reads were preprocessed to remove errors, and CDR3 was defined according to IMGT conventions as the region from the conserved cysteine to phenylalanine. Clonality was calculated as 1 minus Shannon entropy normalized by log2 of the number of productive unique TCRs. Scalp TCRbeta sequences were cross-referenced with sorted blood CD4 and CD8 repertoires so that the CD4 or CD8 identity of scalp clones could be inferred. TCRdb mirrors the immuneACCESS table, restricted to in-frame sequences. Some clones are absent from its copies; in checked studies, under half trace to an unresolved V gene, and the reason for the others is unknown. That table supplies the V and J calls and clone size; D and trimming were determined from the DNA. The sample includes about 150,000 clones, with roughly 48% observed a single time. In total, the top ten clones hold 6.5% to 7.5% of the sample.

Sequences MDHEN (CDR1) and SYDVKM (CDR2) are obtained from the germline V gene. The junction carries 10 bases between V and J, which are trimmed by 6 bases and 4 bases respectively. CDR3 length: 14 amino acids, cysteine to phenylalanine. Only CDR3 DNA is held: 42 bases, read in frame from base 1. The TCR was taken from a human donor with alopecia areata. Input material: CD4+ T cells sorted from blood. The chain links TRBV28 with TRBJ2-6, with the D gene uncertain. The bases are TGTGCCAGCAGCCCACTCCCCGGGGCCAACGTCCTGACTTTC. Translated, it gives CASSPLPGANVLTF.